These 25 T cell receptor beta chains were sequenced from one sample in a study of blood T cell repertoires in COVID-19. Libraries were prepared by immunoSEQ multiplex PCR; TCRdb keeps only in-frame clonotypes and omits some of them. This sample carries about 380,000 clones, 85% of them seen once, and the ten largest clones take about 3.6%. The source material was peripheral blood. The receptors here all came from a woman younger than 30 with acute or convalescent COVID-19.

The chain recombines TRBV2 with TRBJ2-2, with 8 bases lining up with TRBD1. The V gene end was trimmed by 4 bases and the J gene end by 4 bases; junction bases not matched to a gene: 14. This CDR3 contains 18 residues. Germline assignment: CDR1 SNHLY and CDR2 FYNNEI. The CDR3 here is CASSVRPAGGMSTGELFF. In DNA form, the CDR3 reads TGTGCCAGCAGTGTCCGGCCGGCAGGGGGCATGAGCACCGGGGAGCTGTTTTTT. The full variable domain, completed using reference TRBV2 and TRBJ2-2, is EPEVTQTPSHQVTQMGQEVILRCVPISNHLYFYWYRQILGQKVEFLVSFYNNEISEKSEIFDDQFSVERPDGSNFTLKIRSTKLEDSAMYFCASSVRPAGGMSTGELFFGEGSRLTVL.

The gene calls are TRBV19 and TRBJ2-1, with 10 bases identical to TRBD2. Germline loops: CDR1 LNHDA, CDR2 SQIVND (reference sequence). This CDR3 is built from 14 residues. J was trimmed by 4 bases and V by 11 bases; bases with no gene match: 8. CDR3: CAGSPSGGYNEQFF. DNA for the CDR3: TGTGCCGGAAGCCCTAGCGGGGGTTACAATGAGCAGTTCTTC.

This chain uses TRBV10-3 with TRBJ1-4; 7 bases match TRBD1. The CDR3 is 15 residues long. Per the germline V gene, CDR1 is ENHRY and CDR2 is SYGVKD. The ends lost 4 bases at V and 6 bases at J; junction bases unmatched: 8. The CDR3 reads CAISAKGQGDEKLFF. CDR3 coding DNA: TGTGCCATCAGTGCAAAGGGGCAGGGGGATGAAAAACTGTTTTTT.

This clone was observed a single time. The chain has TRBV30 and TRBJ1-5; D uncertain. Germline V gene sequence: CDR1 GTSNPN, CDR2 SVGIG (reference sequence). The CDR3 has 15 residues. Trimming stripped 0 bases from V and 6 bases from J, with 15 bases between. The CDR3 spells CAWSVRGIRGQPQHF. CDR3 nucleotides: TGTGCCTGGAGTGTACGGGGAATACGGGGTCAGCCCCAGCATTTT.

The chain uses TRBV5-1 and TRBJ1-1, with no clear D. The CDR3 covers 12 residues. Per germline, CDR1 SGHRS and CDR2 YFSETQ. Trimming took off 4 bases at V and 0 bases at J, with 4 bases between the two ends. CDR3 residues: CASSAMNTEAFF. CDR3 sequence (DNA): TGCGCCAGCAGCGCTATGAACACTGAAGCTTTCTTT. Drawing the rest from reference TRBV5-1 and TRBJ1-1, the complete variable domain is KAGVTQTPRYLIKTRGQQVTLSCSPISGHRSVSWYQQTPGQGLQFLFEYFSETQRNKGNFPGRFSGRQFSNSRSEMNVSTLELGDSALYLCASSAMNTEAFFGQGTRLTVV.

The chain is built from TRBV29-1 and TRBJ1-2; 7 nucleotides line up with TRBD1. Germline values: CDR1 SQVTM, CDR2 ANQGSEA. After removal of 6 bases from V and 6 bases from J, the junction contained 1 base not matched to a gene. The CDR3 loop spans 10 amino acids. The CDR3 coding sequence is TGCAGCGTAGACAGGGATGGCTACACCTTC. Translated, it gives CSVDRDGYTF.

The chain links TRBV12-5 to TRBJ2-1; 9 bases agree with TRBD1. Germline values: CDR1 LGHNT, CDR2 FRNRAP. This CDR3 has 16 residues. V was clipped by 4 bases and J by 4 bases; unmatched bases: 8. The CDR3 DNA reads as TGTGCTAGTGGTTCCCCGGGGGACAGGGCGTACAATGAGCAGTTCTTC. Protein: CASGSPGDRAYNEQFF.

Concerning this clone itself: The same CDR3 arises from other DNA sequences in this sample as well. The V call is TRBV5-1, the J call TRBJ1-2; 8 bases line up with TRBD1. Germline V lookup: CDR1 SGHRS, CDR2 YFSETQ. CDR3 length equals 13 residues. The V segment lost 4 bases and the J segment 8 bases; nucleotides outside the gene matches: 7. The CDR3 DNA sequence: TGCGCCAGCAGCCCCGGACAGGGTGAGGGCTACACCTTC. Translating gives CASSPGQGEGYTF.

This chain links TRBV10-1 with TRBJ2-3; maybe TRBD1 (5 bases). Per germline, CDR1 WNHNN and CDR2 SYGVQD (reference sequence). The CDR3 extends over 13 amino acids. V lost 6 bases and J 3 bases, leaving 10 bases between the germline ends. CDR3 in DNA: TGCGCCAGCAGCTCGCCAGGGACAGATACGCAGTATTTT. Residues: CASSSPGTDTQYF.

The CDR3 sequence is CASSVLAGNTDTQYF. CDR3 in DNA: TGTGCCAGTAGTGTACTAGCGGGCAACACAGATACGCAGTATTTT. This chain links TRBV19 with TRBJ2-3; 9 bases fit TRBD2. After removal of 5 bases from V and 2 bases from J, the junction contained 5 bases not matched to a gene. The CDR3 runs to 15 residues. Germline assignment: CDR1 LNHDA and CDR2 SQIVND (reference sequence).

The chain couples TRBV9 to TRBJ1-4; 8 bases line up with TRBD1. V was clipped by 4 bases and J by 5 bases; unmatched bases: 7. Germline lookup yields CDR1 SGDLS and CDR2 YYNGEE. CDR3 length: 15 residues. In DNA, the CDR3 is TGTGCCAGCAGCTCCTCCGGGACAGGCAATGAAAAACTGTTTTTT. This codes for CASSSSGTGNEKLFF.

In DNA, the CDR3 is TGTGCCAGCAGCGACCCGCTAGCGGGAGCGGTAGAGACCCAGTACTTC. Amino acids: CASSDPLAGAVETQYF. The rearrangement links TRBV5-5 to TRBJ2-5, with TRBD2 identical over 10 bases. CDR1 SGHKS and CDR2 YYEKEE come from the germline V gene (reference sequence). This CDR3 has 16 residues. The trim removed 4 bases at V and 4 bases at J, leaving 10 bases unmatched. Combining the CDR3 with reference TRBV5-5 and TRBJ2-5 gives the whole variable domain DAGVTQSPTHLIKTRGQQVTLRCSPISGHKSVSWYQQVLGQGPQFIFQYYEKEERGRGNFPDRFSARQFPNYSSELNVNALLLGDSALYLCASSDPLAGAVETQYFGPGTRLLVL.

This chain connects TRBV6-5 to TRBJ1-5; D gene ambiguous. Trimming shortened V by 0 bases and J by 1 base, and 7 bases separated the two germline ends. Germline lookup yields CDR1 MNHEY and CDR2 SVGAGI. The CDR3 totals 15 residues. CDR3 in amino acids: CASSYSGVSNQPQHF. The CDR3 DNA follows: TGTGCCAGCAGTTACTCCGGGGTCAGCAATCAGCCCCAGCATTTT.

The V call is TRBV27, the J call TRBJ1-6; 7 nucleotides agree with TRBD1. This CDR3 contains 14 residues. Germline loops: CDR1 MNHEY, CDR2 SMNVEV (reference sequence). Trimming cost V 6 bases and J 7 bases; bases outside gene matches: 6. The CDR3 region is CASSKGQLNSPLHF. Here the CDR3 DNA reads TGTGCCAGCAGCAAGGGACAGCTGAATTCACCCCTCCACTTT.

The chain has TRBV5-5 and TRBJ1-6, with 7 nucleotides matching TRBD1. The CDR3 spans 14 residues. The germline gives CDR1 SGHKS, CDR2 YYEKEE (reference sequence). The trim removed 2 bases at V and 7 bases at J, leaving 3 bases unmatched. The CDR3 DNA is TGTGCCAGCAGCTTTGGACAGGAAAATTCACCCCTCCACTTT. Translation: CASSFGQENSPLHF.

The chain combines TRBV6-5 with TRBJ1-2; possibly TRBD1 for D (5 bases). CDR1 is MNHEY and CDR2 is SVGAGI in the germline V gene. The V and J ends lost 5 bases and 2 bases respectively, with 9 bases between them. This CDR3 has 13 residues. CDR3 protein: CASSPTANYGYTF. CDR3 nucleotide sequence: TGTGCCAGCAGTCCGACAGCGAACTATGGCTACACCTTC.

V usage is TRBV6-5 and J usage is TRBJ1-5; D call uncertain. The V end was cut by 10 bases, the J end by 5 bases, with 18 bases between. CDR1 is MNHEY, CDR2 SVGAGI, per germline. The length of the CDR3 is 14 residues. The CDR3: CATALGGSDQPQHF. DNA for the CDR3: TGTGCCACCGCCCTGGGAGGTTCCGATCAGCCCCAGCATTTT.

This sequence joins TRBV5-1 and TRBJ2-7; 8 bases align to TRBD1. The V segment lost 4 bases and the J segment 0 bases; nucleotides outside the gene matches: 6. The CDR3 extends over 15 amino acids. Germline V gives CDR1 SGHRS, CDR2 YFSETQ. The CDR3 coding sequence is TGCGCCAGCAGCCTCCGGGACAGGCGCTCCTACGAGCAGTACTTC. Translated: CASSLRDRRSYEQYF.

This rearrangement joins TRBV24-1 to TRBJ1-4, with a possible D match to TRBD1 (6 bases). This CDR3 has 16 amino acids. Trimming pared 3 bases from V and 2 bases from J, leaving 12 bases between. CDR1 is KGHDR and CDR2 is SFDVKD in the germline V gene. The CDR3 here is CATSDGGGGTNEKLFF. DNA for the CDR3: TGTGCCACCAGTGATGGGGGCGGCGGGACTAATGAAAAACTGTTTTTT.

This chain uses TRBV28 with TRBJ2-1, with TRBD2 identical over 7 bases. Germline V gene data show CDR1 as MDHEN and CDR2 as SYDVKM. V gave up 5 bases and J gave up 3 bases; unmatched junction bases: 4. CDR3 length: 14 residues. Here the CDR3 DNA reads TGTGCCAGCAGTCCCCGGGACTACTACAATGAGCAGTTCTTC. Its protein product is CASSPRDYYNEQFF.

The rearrangement joins TRBV10-3 to TRBJ2-3, with a weak D call TRBD2 (5 bases). Germline V gene data show CDR1 as ENHRY and CDR2 as SYGVKD. CDR3 length equals 20 residues. Trimming took 7 bases from V and 1 from J, leaving 30 bases between them. The CDR3 protein is CAITPAGTPGVVSGTDTQYF. DNA of the CDR3: TGTGCCATCACCCCAGCAGGAACCCCCGGGGTGGTCTCTGGCACAGATACGCAGTATTTT.

The chain carries TRBV3-1 (or the pseudogene TRBV3-2) and TRBJ2-1; 16 positions match TRBD2. The CDR3 has 16 amino acids. Germline V CDR1 and CDR2: LGHDT, YNNKEL (reference sequence). Germline trimming cut 4 bases from V and 7 bases from J; bases unmatched to any gene: 4. CDR3 sequence (DNA): TGTGCCAGCAGCCCTACGGGACTAGCGGGAGGGAATGAGCAGTTCTTC. Translating gives CASSPTGLAGGNEQFF.

As DNA, the CDR3 is TGTGCCAGCAGCTTGGGCCAGGGGGCGCAGCCCCAGCATTTT. Protein sequence: CASSLGQGAQPQHF. V usage is TRBV5-5 and J usage is TRBJ1-5; 8 nucleotides line up with TRBD1. Trimming removed 0 bases from V and 7 bases from J; junction bases left unmatched: 3. This CDR3 has 14 residues. The V gene's germline CDR1 is SGHKS and CDR2 YYEKEE (reference sequence). Using reference TRBV5-5 and TRBJ1-5 for the parts outside the CDR3, the full variable domain is DAGVTQSPTHLIKTRGQQVTLRCSPISGHKSVSWYQQVLGQGPQFIFQYYEKEERGRGNFPDRFSARQFPNYSSELNVNALLLGDSALYLCASSLGQGAQPQHFGDGTRLSIL.

This chain connects TRBV25-1 to TRBJ2-3, with D hard to call. The CDR3 has 14 amino acids. In germline, CDR1 is MGHDK, CDR2 SYGVNS. The V end was cut by 2 bases, the J end by 0 bases, with 6 bases between. CDR3 bases: TGTGCCAGCAGTGAACGGCGGAGCACAGATACGCAGTATTTT. Translating gives CASSERRSTDTQYF.

The gene calls are TRBV6-5 and TRBJ1-1; 7 bases are shared with TRBD1. V shed 2 bases, J shed 3 bases, and the junction held 6 bases outside the gene matches. Per the germline V gene, CDR1 is MNHEY and CDR2 is SVGAGI. The CDR3 runs to 15 residues. DNA for the CDR3: TGTGCCAGCAGTTACGTGGCAGGGGGAGACACTGAAGCTTTCTTT. Translation gives CASSYVAGGDTEAFF.